The TCR beta chain under discussion was sequenced for a study of cytomegalovirus exposure and HLA in healthy donors. Notes on the study in general: Highest at DRB1 and lowest at HLA-C, TCR association rates differed among HLA loci in a later analysis. Later analysis associated a missense DCLRE1C variant with TCR beta V- and J-gene trimming.

Points on this clone: Its antigen is currently unknown.

CDR1 and CDR2 (germline): SNHLY, FYNNEI. The CDR3 has 13 residues. The V segment lost 9 bases and the J segment 3 bases; nucleotides outside the gene matches: 7. The PCR ran on 60 Vbeta and 13 Jbeta primers. Measured with immunoSEQ multiplex PCR; TCRdb has only the in-frame clones, and not every one. This repertoire comprises 200,000 to 250,000 clones; its ten largest clones make up over 0.75%. The V and J genes are TRBV2 and TRBJ1-1; TRBD1 aligns across 7 bases. The sample taken for sequencing was PBMCs. This receptor was identified in a woman in her 30s in good health and CMV-seropositive. Here the CDR3 reads CASGFQGDTEAFF. The CDR3 DNA reads as TGTGCCAGTGGGTTTCAGGGGGACACTGAAGCTTTCTTT.